A single sample gave rise to the 5 T cell receptor beta chains below, sequenced in a study of T cells in Graves' hyperthyroidism and ophthalmopathy. Authors of the study amplified TCR beta CDR3 regions from RNA transcripts. First-round RT-PCR of the TCR CDR3 relied on the HTBI primer set. TCRdb independently ran MiXCR on the multiplex PCR reads; one entry per CDR3 protein. Of 550,000 to 700,000 distinct CDR3 sequences in the sample, about half were seen once. Sequencing was done on a sample of peripheral blood or thyroid tissue (not recorded which). All receptors derive from an adult woman with Graves' disease, either hyperthyroidism or ophthalmopathy (not recorded which).

This clonotype was recorded a few times. This chain joins TRBV6-2 or TRBV6-3 and TRBJ1-1; no clear D gene. CDR3 length: 14 residues. Looked up from germline, CDR1 is MNHEY and CDR2 is SVGEGT. The V end lost 0 bases, the J end lost 3 bases, and 8 bases lay between the germline ends. The DNA for the CDR3 is TGTGCCAGCAGTTACTCGGTACGGGACACTGAAGCTTTCTTT. It codes for CASSYSVRDTEAFF.

Notes on this clonotype: At one of its ends the junction is not consistent with the germline gene, which may arise from a read error. CDR3 in DNA: TGCGCCAGCAGCCGCTGGGGTGATGGGGAAAAACTGGTTTTT. This encodes CASSRWGDGEKLVF. The chain joins TRBV5-1 to TRBJ1-4; D not resolved. Germline-derived CDR1 and CDR2 are SGHRS and YFSETQ. CDR3 size: 14 residues.

This rearrangement joins TRBV10-3 to TRBJ1-3; D remains unclear. The V gene's germline CDR1 is ENHRY and CDR2 SYGVKD. With 6 bases removed from V and 4 bases from J, the gap between germline ends came to 7 bases. The CDR3 is 12 residues long. In DNA, the CDR3 is TGTGCCATCAGCACCAACGGAAACACCATATATTTT. This codes for CAISTNGNTIYF.

Many counts were recorded for this clonotype. The chain is built from TRBV19 and TRBJ1-2; 8 bases are a match to TRBD1. J was trimmed by 6 bases and V by 8 bases; bases with no gene match: 8. Germline CDR1 is LNHDA and CDR2 is SQIVND (reference sequence). The CDR3 runs to 13 residues. The CDR3 region has the DNA TGTGCCAGTTTGGACAGGGTTGTGAATGGCTACACCTTC. Translation: CASLDRVVNGYTF.

The chain couples TRBV6-6 to TRBJ1-5; 9 bases fit TRBD1. Trimming removed 7 bases from V and 6 bases from J; junction bases left unmatched: 13. Germline V gene lookup returns CDR1 MNHNY and CDR2 SVGAGI (reference sequence). The CDR3 covers 16 residues. The CDR3 DNA reads TGTGCCAGCACCCCCAGACAGGGGGGAGAGAGTCAGCCCCAGCATTTT. It translates to CASTPRQGGESQPQHF.